The 18 T cell receptor beta chains in this list originate from one sample, sequenced in a study of T cell responses to AZD1222 COVID-19 vaccine. Profiling relied on immunoSEQ multiplex PCR, and the TCRdb table lists in-frame clones only, not all of them. The data contain roughly 24,000 clones, 88% of them seen just once; the ten biggest clones take up about 2.7%. The sample consisted of peripheral blood, taken 28 days after the second AZD1222 dose. These receptors were collected from an adult who received the AZD1222 COVID-19 vaccine.

The chain links TRBV5-5 to TRBJ2-5; the match to TRBD2 covers 8 bases. The germline V gene has CDR1 SGHKS and CDR2 YYEKEE (reference sequence). V gave up 4 bases and J gave up 5 bases; unmatched junction bases: 13. The CDR3 contains 16 residues. The CDR3: CASSPLASGGAETQYF. The CDR3 nucleotides are TGTGCCAGCAGCCCCCTGGCCAGCGGGGGAGCCGAGACCCAGTACTTC.

DNA for the CDR3: TGTGCCAGCAGCGTGAGACAGGTACCAGATACGCAGTATTTT. This translates into CASSVRQVPDTQYF. The chain is built from TRBV9 and TRBJ2-3, with D perhaps TRBD1 (6 bases). The V end was cut by 2 bases, the J end by 4 bases, with 11 bases between. The CDR3 has 14 residues. Germline lookup yields CDR1 SGDLS and CDR2 YYNGEE.

The chain employs TRBV2 and TRBJ2-1; 9 bases are shared with TRBD1. The CDR3 contains 12 residues. The V and J ends lost 4 bases and 14 bases, in that order; junction bases with no gene match: 6. The V gene's germline CDR1 is SNHLY and CDR2 FYNNEI. Here the CDR3 DNA reads TGTGCCAGCAGTGGTCCACAGGGGGCCAAGTTCTTC. Translation gives CASSGPQGAKFF.

The V and J genes are TRBV4-3 and TRBJ2-2, with 7 bases fitting TRBD2. After removal of 0 bases from V and 4 bases from J, the junction contained 5 bases not matched to a gene. CDR1 and CDR2 from the germline V gene are LGHNA and YSLEER. The CDR3 spans 16 residues. The DNA of the CDR3 is TGCGCCAGCAGCCAAGAAGCGGGGCTGGTCACCGGGGAGCTGTTTTTT. As protein: CASSQEAGLVTGELFF.

This chain links TRBV6-4 with TRBJ2-7; the D gene is possibly TRBD1 (5 bases). The germline CDR1 and CDR2 sequences are MRHNA and SNTAGT. The V and J ends lost 3 bases and 2 bases respectively, with 8 bases between them. The CDR3 covers 13 residues. CDR3 sequence (DNA): TGTGCCAGCAGTGAAGGGGTTCCCTACGAGCAGTACTTC. Translating gives CASSEGVPYEQYF.

V gene TRBV7-2 combines with J gene TRBJ1-1; D unresolved. Per germline, CDR1 SGHTA and CDR2 FQGNSA. Trimming cost V 4 bases and J 0 bases, with 6 bases left between them. The CDR3 consists of 13 residues. CDR3 in DNA: TGTGCCAGCAGCTCCCCAATGAACACTGAAGCTTTCTTT. This sequence encodes CASSSPMNTEAFF.

V is TRBV7-2 and J is TRBJ2-1; TRBD2 matches 13 bases. The V and J ends lost 1 base and 10 bases, in that order; junction bases with no gene match: 7. Germline lookup yields CDR1 SGHTA and CDR2 FQGNSA. This CDR3 region has 16 residues. CDR3 sequence reads: CASSLDGTSGAREQFF. CDR3 bases: TGTGCCAGCAGCTTAGATGGGACTAGCGGGGCTCGGGAGCAGTTCTTC.

The V gene is TRBV6-1, the J gene TRBJ2-1, with 9 bases matching TRBD2. The length of the CDR3 is 18 residues. Germline lookup yields CDR1 MNHNS and CDR2 SASEGT. J gave up 0 bases and V 0 bases, and 6 bases lay outside the gene matches. The CDR3: CASSEALPSGASYNEQFF. For the CDR3, the DNA is TGTGCCAGCAGTGAAGCGCTTCCTAGCGGGGCCTCCTACAATGAGCAGTTCTTC.

This chain uses TRBV3-1 (or the pseudogene TRBV3-2) with TRBJ1-2; D uncertain. Germline V CDR1 and CDR2: LGHDT, YNNKEL (reference sequence). The CDR3 consists of 15 residues. V was shortened by 1 base and J by 2 bases, with 11 bases between the two germline ends. In DNA, the CDR3 is TGTGCCAGCAGCCAAGGGGCCTCGGCCAACTATGGCTACACCTTC. Its protein product is CASSQGASANYGYTF.

As DNA, the CDR3 is TGTGCCAGCAGTTGGGCGAACACTGAAGCTTTCTTT. Its translation is CASSWANTEAFF. The rearrangement uses TRBV6-2 or TRBV6-3 and TRBJ1-1; D is uncertain. V was pared by 4 bases and J by 1 base, with 4 bases between. Germline V lookup: CDR1 MNHEY, CDR2 SVGEGT. The CDR3 has 12 residues.

This rearrangement joins TRBV6-6 to TRBJ2-5; possibly TRBD1 for D (7 bases). The CDR3 totals 13 residues. V shed 5 bases and J shed 5 bases, with 12 bases lying between them. Germline assignment: CDR1 MNHNY and CDR2 SVGAGI (reference sequence). The CDR3 DNA is TGTGCCAGCAGTAGAGGAGGGGGCGAGACCCAGTACTTC. This codes for CASSRGGGETQYF.

In this sample, this clone turned up once. The identical CDR3 is also encoded by other nucleotide sequences in the sample. The CDR3 DNA follows: TGTGCCAGCAGCTCCCAAGGGGGGTCCTACGAGCAGTACTTC. It encodes CASSSQGGSYEQYF. The chain employs TRBV7-2 and TRBJ2-7, with D possibly called TRBD1 or TRBD2 (6 bases each). V gave up 4 bases and J gave up 1 base, with 11 bases separating them. Germline V lookup: CDR1 SGHTA, CDR2 FQGNSA. The CDR3 loop spans 14 amino acids. The full variable domain, with the rest looked up from reference TRBV7-2 and TRBJ2-7, is GAGVSQSPSNKVTEKGKDVELRCDPISGHTALYWYRQSLGQGLEFLIYFQGNSAPDKSGLPSDRFSAERTGGSVSTLTIQRTQQEDSAVYLCASSSQGGSYEQYFGPGTRLTVT.

V is TRBV13 and J is TRBJ2-7, with D uncertain. CDR3 size: 15 residues. Germline lookup yields CDR1 PRHDT and CDR2 FYEKMQ (reference sequence). V was shortened by 0 bases and J by 2 bases, with 11 bases between the two germline ends. In DNA form, the CDR3 reads TGTGCCAGCAGCTTAGGGTCCCCGGGCCCCTACGAGCAGTACTTC. It is translated as CASSLGSPGPYEQYF.

The sample holds a few counts of this clone. This rearrangement joins TRBV6-1 to TRBJ2-1; 9 nucleotides match TRBD1. Germline V gives CDR1 MNHNS, CDR2 SASEGT. The ends lost 4 bases at V and 2 bases at J; junction bases unmatched: 6. This CDR3 is built from 16 residues. CDR3 DNA sequence: TGTGCCAGCAGTGGAACCGGGACAGGGACCTACAATGAGCAGTTCTTC. Translating it yields CASSGTGTGTYNEQFF.

This chain joins TRBV29-1 and TRBJ2-3, with 10 bases that match TRBD1. J was trimmed by 3 bases and V by 6 bases; bases with no gene match: 6. The CDR3 is 14 amino acids. From germline, CDR1 is SQVTM and CDR2 ANQGSEA. CDR3 DNA sequence: TGCAGCGTCGCAGGGACAGGGGCAACAGATACGCAGTATTTT. Translating it yields CSVAGTGATDTQYF.

This chain uses TRBV10-3 with TRBJ1-1, with 7 bases aligning to TRBD1. CDR3 length: 14 residues. Germline V gene sequence: CDR1 ENHRY, CDR2 SYGVKD. V shed 4 bases and J 4 bases; nucleotides not matched to a gene: 6. The CDR3 coding sequence is TGTGCCATCAGTGTGAAGGGGGCTCCCACTGAAGCTTTCTTT. Protein: CAISVKGAPTEAFF.

The genes are TRBV13 and TRBJ1-2; 9 bases map to TRBD1. Trimming took 5 bases from V and 2 from J; bases not matched to a gene: 9. The CDR3 runs to 16 residues. CDR1 is PRHDT and CDR2 is FYEKMQ in the germline V gene (reference sequence). CDR3 in DNA: TGTGCCAGCAGCCCGACTCCGGGACAGGGAAACTATGGCTACACCTTC. It yields the protein CASSPTPGQGNYGYTF. Combining the CDR3 with reference TRBV13 and TRBJ1-2 gives the whole variable domain AAGVIQSPRHLIKEKRETATLKCYPIPRHDTVYWYQQGPGQDPQFLISFYEKMQSDKGSIPDRFSAQQFSDYHSELNMSSLELGDSALYFCASSPTPGQGNYGYTFGSGTRLTVV.

The chain employs TRBV7-3 and TRBJ2-5; D gene uncertain. The germline V gene encodes CDR1 SGHTA and CDR2 FQGTGA. This CDR3 region has 13 residues. Trimming took off 0 bases at V and 2 bases at J, with 4 bases between the two ends. CDR3 sequence (DNA): TGTGCCAGCAGCTTAACCACTCAAGAGACCCAGTACTTC. This gives the protein CASSLTTQETQYF. Drawing the rest from reference TRBV7-3 and TRBJ2-5, the complete variable domain is GAGVSQTPSNKVTEKGKYVELRCDPISGHTALYWYRQSLGQGPEFLIYFQGTGAADDSGLPNDRFFAVRPEGSVSTLKIQRTERGDSAVYLCASSLTTQETQYFGPGTRLLVL.